The 8 T cell receptor beta chains listed next were all sequenced from one sample in a study of identical twins. TCRdb reanalysed the 5' RACE reads using MiXCR and keeps one entry per CDR3 protein. The sample comprises around 470,000 distinct CDR3 sequences, more than 13% of which are singletons, and more than 0.5% rests with the top ten. These sequences were also reported in another study, on yellow fever vaccine responses in identical twins.

Sample: CD4+ T cells sorted from blood. The receptor set was obtained from a woman aged 18-29 years in good health.

The sample holds a few counts of this clonotype. This chain connects TRBV2 to TRBJ2-5; D gene unclear. CDR3 length equals 15 residues. CDR1 and CDR2 from the germline V gene are SNHLY and FYNNEI. Trimming shortened V by 3 bases and J by 5 bases, and 16 bases separated the two germline ends. CDR3 nucleotides: TGTGCCAGCAGTGATAGTCGCAAGGTCCAGGAGACCCAGTACTTC. This encodes CASSDSRKVQETQYF.

The chain employs TRBV6-1 and TRBJ2-3; no reliable D call. Per the germline V gene, CDR1 is MNHNS and CDR2 is SASEGT. V lost 4 bases and J lost 2, with 16 bases in between. This CDR3 has 16 amino acids. CDR3 loop: CASSARSSKPTDTQYF. In DNA form, the CDR3 reads TGTGCCAGCAGTGCCCGTTCGAGTAAACCCACAGATACGCAGTATTTT.

There are a few counts of this clonotype. The chain couples TRBV20-1 to TRBJ2-1; no definite D call. From germline, CDR1 is DFQATT and CDR2 SNEGSKA (reference sequence). V was pared by 0 bases and J by 3 bases, with 9 bases between. The CDR3 length is 14 residues. CDR3 DNA sequence: TGCAGTGCTAGAGATCGAAGATACTACAATGAGCAGTTCTTC. Protein: CSARDRRYYNEQFF.

The gene calls are TRBV5-1 and TRBJ1-2, with 9 bases lining up with TRBD1. The CDR3 sequence is 15 residues long. Per the germline V gene, CDR1 is SGHRS and CDR2 is YFSETQ. Germline trimming cut 3 bases from V and 9 bases from J; bases unmatched to any gene: 12. This chain's CDR3 is CASSWVLGQGRSYTF. CDR3 coding DNA: TGCGCCAGCAGCTGGGTACTGGGACAGGGAAGAAGCTACACCTTC.

The table lists this clonotype with a few counts. This chain uses TRBV5-8 with TRBJ2-7, with D possibly TRBD2 on 6 matching bases. Germline loops: CDR1 SGHTS, CDR2 YDEGEE. CDR3 length: 15 amino acids. V shed 2 bases and J shed 4 bases, with 16 bases lying between them. In DNA form, the CDR3 reads TGTGCCAGCAGCTTAAAAACGGGACTCGGATACGAGCAGTACTTC. Protein sequence: CASSLKTGLGYEQYF. The full variable domain, its missing parts supplied by reference TRBV5-8 and TRBJ2-7, is EAGVTQSPTHLIKTRGQQATLRCSPISGHTSVYWYQQALGLGLQFLLWYDEGEERNRGNFPPRFSGRQFPNYSSELNVNALELEDSALYLCASSLKTGLGYEQYFGPGTRLTVT.

The chain has TRBV3-1 and TRBJ1-5; 7 bases match TRBD1. V trimming: 1 base; J trimming: 6 bases; junction bases outside the gene matches: 6. CDR3 length: 15 amino acids. From germline, CDR1 is LGHDT and CDR2 YNNKEL (reference sequence). CDR3 in amino acids: CASSQGNRGGQPQHF. For the CDR3, the DNA is TGTGCCAGCAGCCAAGGGAACAGGGGCGGTCAGCCCCAGCATTTT. The full variable domain, rest sourced from reference TRBV3-1 and TRBJ1-5, is DTAVSQTPKYLVTQMGNDKSIKCEQNLGHDTMYWYKQDSKKFLKIMFSYNNKELIINETVPNRFSPKSPDKAHLNLHINSLELGDSAVYFCASSQGNRGGQPQHFGDGTRLSIL.

The chain combines TRBV3-1 with TRBJ2-7; D is unclear. Germline assignment: CDR1 LGHDT and CDR2 YNNKEL (reference sequence). Trimming pared 0 bases from V and 1 base from J, leaving 10 bases between. CDR3 size: 15 residues. The CDR3 sequence: CASSQDQVGSYEQYF. The CDR3 DNA reads as TGTGCCAGCAGCCAAGATCAGGTGGGATCCTACGAGCAGTACTTC.

J is TRBJ2-7 and V is TRBV29-1, with TRBD1 identical over 9 bases. CDR3 length equals 13 residues. With 3 bases clipped from V and 2 bases from J, the junction kept 2 bases outside the gene matches. The germline V gene encodes CDR1 SQVTM and CDR2 ANQGSEA. The CDR3 DNA follows: TGCAGCGTTGATGGGGACAGGGCCTACGAGCAGTACTTC. It specifies CSVDGDRAYEQYF.